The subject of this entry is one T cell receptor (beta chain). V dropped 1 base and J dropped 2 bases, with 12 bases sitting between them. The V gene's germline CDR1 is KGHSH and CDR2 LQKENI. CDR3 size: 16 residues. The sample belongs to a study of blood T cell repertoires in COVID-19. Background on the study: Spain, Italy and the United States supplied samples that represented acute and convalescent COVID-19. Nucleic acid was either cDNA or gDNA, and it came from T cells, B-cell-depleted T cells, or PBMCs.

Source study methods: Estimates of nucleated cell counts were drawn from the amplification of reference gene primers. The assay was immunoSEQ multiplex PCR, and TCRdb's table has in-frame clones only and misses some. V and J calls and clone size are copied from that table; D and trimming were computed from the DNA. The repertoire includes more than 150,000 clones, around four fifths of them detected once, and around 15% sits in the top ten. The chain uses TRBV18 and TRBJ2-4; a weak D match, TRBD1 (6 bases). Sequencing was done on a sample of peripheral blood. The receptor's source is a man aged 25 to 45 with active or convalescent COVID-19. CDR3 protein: CASSPLRQETKNIQYF. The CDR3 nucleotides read TGTGCCAGCTCACCACTTCGACAGGAAACCAAAAACATTCAGTACTTC.